The TCR beta chain under discussion was sequenced for a study of shared clonotypes between healthy human individuals. Study in general: In total, the donors were a couple of women and a few men aged 18 to 49.

Trimming stripped 9 bases from V and 0 bases from J, with 12 bases between. The germline V gene has CDR1 SNHLY and CDR2 FYNNEI. The CDR3 is 15 amino acids. Repertoires were generated with immunoSEQ multiplex PCR, while TCRdb's copy carries only in-frame clones and drops some. The sample includes about 2.5 million clones, approximately 90% of them seen just once. This clone has a single count. The antigen is undetermined. Study findings and constraints: Sequencing of the sorted subsets was shown by rarefaction to be incomplete despite large depth.

Sequencing used naive CD4+ T cells from PBMCs. The subset: CD45RA+ positively selected. This sequence joins TRBV2 and TRBJ2-6; D may match TRBD1 or TRBD2 (5 bases each). The sequence was collected from a man between 18 and 29 years old in good health. Some clones in this sample may be carry-over from other donors' samples. The CDR3 here is CARGTASSGANVLTF. DNA for the CDR3: TGTGCCAGAGGGACGGCGAGCTCTGGGGCCAACGTCCTGACTTTC. Using reference TRBV2 and TRBJ2-6 for the parts outside the CDR3, the full variable domain is EPEVTQTPSHQVTQMGQEVILRCVPISNHLYFYWYRQILGQKVEFLVSFYNNEISEKSEIFDDQFSVERPDGSNFTLKIRSTKLEDSAMYFCARGTASSGANVLTFGAGSRLTVL.